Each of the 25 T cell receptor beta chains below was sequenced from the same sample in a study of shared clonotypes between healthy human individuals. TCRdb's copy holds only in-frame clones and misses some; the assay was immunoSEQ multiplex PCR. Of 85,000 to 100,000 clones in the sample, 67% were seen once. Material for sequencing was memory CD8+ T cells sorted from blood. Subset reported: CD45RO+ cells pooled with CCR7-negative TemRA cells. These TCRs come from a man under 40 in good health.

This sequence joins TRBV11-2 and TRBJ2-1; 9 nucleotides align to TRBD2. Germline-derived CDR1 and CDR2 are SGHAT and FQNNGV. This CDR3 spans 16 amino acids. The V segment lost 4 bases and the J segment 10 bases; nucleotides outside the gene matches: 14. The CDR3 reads CASSSQREALGREQFF. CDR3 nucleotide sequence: TGTGCCAGCAGCTCCCAGCGGGAGGCCTTGGGTAGGGAGCAGTTCTTC. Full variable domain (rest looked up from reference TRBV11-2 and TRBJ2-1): EAGVAQSPRYKIIEKRQSVAFWCNPISGHATLYWYQQILGQGPKLLIQFQNNGVVDDSQLPKDRFSAERLKGVDSTLKIQPAKLEDSAVYLCASSSQREALGREQFFGPGTRLTVL.

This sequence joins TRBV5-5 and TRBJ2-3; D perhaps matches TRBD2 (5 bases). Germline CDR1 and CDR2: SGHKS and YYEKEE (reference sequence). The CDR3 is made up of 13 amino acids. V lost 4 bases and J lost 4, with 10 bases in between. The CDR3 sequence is CASSPGVADTQYF. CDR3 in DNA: TGTGCCAGCAGCCCCGGGGTCGCAGATACGCAGTATTTT.

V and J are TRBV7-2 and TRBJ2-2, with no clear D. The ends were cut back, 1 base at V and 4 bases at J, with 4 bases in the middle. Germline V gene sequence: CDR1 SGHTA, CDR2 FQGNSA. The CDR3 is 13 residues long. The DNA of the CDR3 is TGTGCCAGCAGCTTAGTCCCCACCGGGGAGCTGTTTTTT. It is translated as CASSLVPTGELFF.

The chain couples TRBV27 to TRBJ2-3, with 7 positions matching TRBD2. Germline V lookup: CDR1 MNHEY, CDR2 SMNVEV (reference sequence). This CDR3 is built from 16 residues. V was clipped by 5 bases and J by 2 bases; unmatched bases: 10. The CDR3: CASSLSSGEFTDTQYF. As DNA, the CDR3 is TGTGCCAGCAGTCTCTCTAGCGGAGAGTTCACAGATACGCAGTATTTT.

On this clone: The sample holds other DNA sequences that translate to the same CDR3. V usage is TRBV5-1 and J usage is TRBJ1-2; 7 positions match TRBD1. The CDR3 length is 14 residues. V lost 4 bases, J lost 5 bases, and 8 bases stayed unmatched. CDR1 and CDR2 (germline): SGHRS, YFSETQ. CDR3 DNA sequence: TGCGCCAGCAGCCCCGGGCAGGGGGGTTATGGCTACACCTTC. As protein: CASSPGQGGYGYTF.

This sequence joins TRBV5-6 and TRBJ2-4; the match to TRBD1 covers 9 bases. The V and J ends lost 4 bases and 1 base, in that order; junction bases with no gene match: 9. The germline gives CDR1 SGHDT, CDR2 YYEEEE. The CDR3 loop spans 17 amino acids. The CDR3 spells CASSQSGQGTAKNIQYF. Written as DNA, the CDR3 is TGTGCCAGCAGCCAATCGGGACAGGGCACGGCCAAAAACATTCAGTACTTC.

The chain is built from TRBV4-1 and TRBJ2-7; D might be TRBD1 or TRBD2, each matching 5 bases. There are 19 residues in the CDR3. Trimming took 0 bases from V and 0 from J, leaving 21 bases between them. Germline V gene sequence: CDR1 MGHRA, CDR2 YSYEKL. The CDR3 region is CASSQDISPRGDYSYEQYF. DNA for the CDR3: TGCGCCAGCAGCCAAGATATCTCCCCCCGGGGCGACTACTCCTACGAGCAGTACTTC.

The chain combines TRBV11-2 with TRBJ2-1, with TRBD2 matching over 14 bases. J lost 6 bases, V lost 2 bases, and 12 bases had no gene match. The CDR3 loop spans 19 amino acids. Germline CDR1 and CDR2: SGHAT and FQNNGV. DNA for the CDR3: TGTGCCAGCAGCTTACACGGGACTAGCGGGAGTGCCCTGCGCAATGAGCAGTTCTTC. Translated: CASSLHGTSGSALRNEQFF.

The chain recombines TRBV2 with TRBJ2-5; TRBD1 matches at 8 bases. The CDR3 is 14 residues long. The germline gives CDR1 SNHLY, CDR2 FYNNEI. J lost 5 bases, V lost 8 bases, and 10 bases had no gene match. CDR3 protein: CASGRTGSGETQYF. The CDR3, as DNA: TGTGCCAGCGGCCGGACAGGGAGTGGGGAGACCCAGTACTTC.

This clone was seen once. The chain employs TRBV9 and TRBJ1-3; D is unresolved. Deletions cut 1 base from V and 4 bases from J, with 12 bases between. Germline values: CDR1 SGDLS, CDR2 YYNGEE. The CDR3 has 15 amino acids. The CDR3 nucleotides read TGTGCCAGCAGCGTAAGCTCGGAAGTCGGAAACACCATATATTTT. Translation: CASSVSSEVGNTIYF.

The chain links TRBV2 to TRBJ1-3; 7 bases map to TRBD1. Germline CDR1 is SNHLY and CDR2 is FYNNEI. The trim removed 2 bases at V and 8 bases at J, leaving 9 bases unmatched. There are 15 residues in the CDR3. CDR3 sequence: CASSEILGTADTIYF. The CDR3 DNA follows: TGTGCCAGCAGTGAAATTTTGGGGACAGCGGACACCATATATTTT.

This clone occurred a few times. Written as DNA, the CDR3 is TGTGCCAGCAGTTACGGGATTAGCAATCAGCCCCAGCATTTT. Protein: CASSYGISNQPQHF. This chain connects TRBV6-6 to TRBJ1-5; D is undetermined. V lost 2 bases and J 0 bases, leaving 5 bases between the germline ends. The V gene's germline CDR1 is MNHNY and CDR2 SVGAGI (reference sequence). The CDR3 totals 14 residues.

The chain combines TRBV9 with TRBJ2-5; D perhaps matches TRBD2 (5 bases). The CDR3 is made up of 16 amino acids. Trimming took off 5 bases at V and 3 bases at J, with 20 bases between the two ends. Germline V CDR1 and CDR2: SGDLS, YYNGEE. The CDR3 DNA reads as TGTGCCAGCAGTCTAGCCACTAGTTTAAAGGAAGAGACCCAGTACTTC. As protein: CASSLATSLKEETQYF.

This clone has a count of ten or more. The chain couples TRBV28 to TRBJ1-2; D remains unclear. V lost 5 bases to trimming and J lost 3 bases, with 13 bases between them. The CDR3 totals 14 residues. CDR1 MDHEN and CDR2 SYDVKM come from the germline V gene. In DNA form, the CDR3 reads TGTGCCAGCAGTCCTCGGGAAGATCACTATGGCTACACCTTC. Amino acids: CASSPREDHYGYTF.

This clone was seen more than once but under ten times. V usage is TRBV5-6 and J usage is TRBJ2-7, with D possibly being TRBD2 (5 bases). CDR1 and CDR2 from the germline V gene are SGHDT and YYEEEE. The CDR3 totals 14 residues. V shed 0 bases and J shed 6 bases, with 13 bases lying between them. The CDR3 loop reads CASSLAELRGEQYF. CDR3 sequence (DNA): TGTGCCAGCAGCTTGGCGGAGCTTCGGGGCGAGCAGTACTTC.

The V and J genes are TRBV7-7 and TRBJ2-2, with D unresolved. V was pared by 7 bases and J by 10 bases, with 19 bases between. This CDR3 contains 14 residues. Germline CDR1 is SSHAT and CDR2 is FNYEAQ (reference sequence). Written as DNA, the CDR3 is TGTGCCAGCACCCCCCCAGGATACGGCTTGGAGCTGTTTTTT. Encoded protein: CASTPPGYGLELFF.

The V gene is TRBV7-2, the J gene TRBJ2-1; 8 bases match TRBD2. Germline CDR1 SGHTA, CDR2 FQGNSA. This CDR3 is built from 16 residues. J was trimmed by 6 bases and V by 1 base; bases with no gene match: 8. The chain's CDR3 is CASSLVSGTTPNEQFF. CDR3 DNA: TGTGCCAGCAGCTTAGTTAGCGGGACGACCCCCAATGAGCAGTTCTTC.

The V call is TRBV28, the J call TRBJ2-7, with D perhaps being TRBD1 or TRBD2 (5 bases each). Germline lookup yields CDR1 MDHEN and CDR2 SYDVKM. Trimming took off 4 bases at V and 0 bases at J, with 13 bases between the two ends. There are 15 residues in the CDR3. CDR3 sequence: CASSSGTASSYEQYF. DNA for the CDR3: TGTGCCAGCAGTTCCGGGACGGCGAGCTCCTACGAGCAGTACTTC.

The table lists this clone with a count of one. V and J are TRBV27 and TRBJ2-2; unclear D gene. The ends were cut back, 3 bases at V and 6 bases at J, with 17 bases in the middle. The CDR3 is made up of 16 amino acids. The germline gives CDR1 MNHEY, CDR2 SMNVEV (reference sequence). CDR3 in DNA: TGTGCCAGCAGTTTTTCGGCAGATACCTTGGCCGGGGAGCTGTTTTTT. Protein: CASSFSADTLAGELFF.

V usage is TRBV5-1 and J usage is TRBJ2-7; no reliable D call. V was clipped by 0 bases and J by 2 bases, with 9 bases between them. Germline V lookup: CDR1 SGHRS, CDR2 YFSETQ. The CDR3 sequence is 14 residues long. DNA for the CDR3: TGCGCCAGCAGCTTGGCCCCCGCTACCTACGAGCAGTACTTC. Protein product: CASSLAPATYEQYF.

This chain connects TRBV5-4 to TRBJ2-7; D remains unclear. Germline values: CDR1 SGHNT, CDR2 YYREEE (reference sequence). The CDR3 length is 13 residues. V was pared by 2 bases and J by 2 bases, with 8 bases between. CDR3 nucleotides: TGTGCCAGCAGCTTCCAGAACACCTACGAGCAGTACTTC. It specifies CASSFQNTYEQYF.

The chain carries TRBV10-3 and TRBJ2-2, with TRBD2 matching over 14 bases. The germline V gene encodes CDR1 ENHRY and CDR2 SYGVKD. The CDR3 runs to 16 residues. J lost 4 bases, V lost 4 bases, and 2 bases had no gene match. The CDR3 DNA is TGTGCCATCAGTGCGACTAGCGGGAGGGTCACCGGGGAGCTGTTTTTT. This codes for CAISATSGRVTGELFF.

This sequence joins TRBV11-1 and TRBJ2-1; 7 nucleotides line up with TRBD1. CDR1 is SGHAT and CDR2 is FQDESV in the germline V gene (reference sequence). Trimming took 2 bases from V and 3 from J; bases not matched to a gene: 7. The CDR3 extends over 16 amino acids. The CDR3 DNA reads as TGTGCCAGCAGCTTATACCGGGACAGAATCTACAATGAGCAGTTCTTC. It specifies CASSLYRDRIYNEQFF.

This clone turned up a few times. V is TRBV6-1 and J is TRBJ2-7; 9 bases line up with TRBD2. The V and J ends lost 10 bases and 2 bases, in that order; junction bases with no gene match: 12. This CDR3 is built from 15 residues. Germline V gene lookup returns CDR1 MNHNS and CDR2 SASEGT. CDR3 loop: CAITGTSISAYEQYF. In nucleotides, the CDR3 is TGTGCCATCACCGGGACTAGCATATCGGCCTACGAGCAGTACTTC.

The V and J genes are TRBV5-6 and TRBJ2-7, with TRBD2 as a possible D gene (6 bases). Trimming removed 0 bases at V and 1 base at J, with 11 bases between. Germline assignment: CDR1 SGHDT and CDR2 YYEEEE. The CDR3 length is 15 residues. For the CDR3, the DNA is TGTGCCAGCAGCTTGGGCGGGGACCAATCCTACGAGCAGTACTTC. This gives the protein CASSLGGDQSYEQYF.